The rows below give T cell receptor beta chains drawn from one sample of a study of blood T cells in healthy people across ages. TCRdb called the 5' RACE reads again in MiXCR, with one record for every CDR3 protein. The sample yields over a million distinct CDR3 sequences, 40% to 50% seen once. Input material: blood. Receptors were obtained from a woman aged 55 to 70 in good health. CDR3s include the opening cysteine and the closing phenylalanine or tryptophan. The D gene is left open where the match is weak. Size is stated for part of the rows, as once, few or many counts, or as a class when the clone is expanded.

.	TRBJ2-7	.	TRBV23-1	TGCGCCAGCAGTCAGCAGTACTTC	CASSQQYF
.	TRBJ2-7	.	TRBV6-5	TGTGCCAGCAGTGTAAACAGGGCGCCCTACGAGCAGTACTTC	CASSVNRAPYEQYF
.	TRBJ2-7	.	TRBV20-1	TGCAGTGCTAATGACCGGGGGAGCTCCTACGAGCAGTACTTC	CSANDRGSSYEQYF
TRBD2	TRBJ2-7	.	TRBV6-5	TGTGCCAGCAGCCGACCGGGAGCGGGAGAGCAGTACTTC	CASSRPGAGEQYF
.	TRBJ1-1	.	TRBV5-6	TGTGCCAGCAGCTTTCGGACGCTGAACACTGAAGCTTTCTTT	CASSFRTLNTEAFF
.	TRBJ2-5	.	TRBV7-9	TGTGCCAGCAGCTTCGGGACCTCACCAATCTGGGAGCAGTACTTC	CASSFGTSPIWEQYF
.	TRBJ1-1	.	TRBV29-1	TGCAGCGTTGGACTCATAGGCCAGACGAACGCTGAAGCTTTCTTT	CSVGLIGQTNAEAFF
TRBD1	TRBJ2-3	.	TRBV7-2	TGTGCCAGCAGCTTAGACAGGGGGTATTCAGATACGCAGTATTTT	CASSLDRGYSDTQYF
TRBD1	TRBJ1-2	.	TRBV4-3	TGCGCCAGCAGCCTCGAAGTACTGGGACAGGGGCTGGATGGCTACACCTTC	CASSLEVLGQGLDGYTF
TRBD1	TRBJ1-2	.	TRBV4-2	TGTGCCAGCAGCCAACCAGGACAGGGGGCAGCTGGCTACACCTTC	CASSQPGQGAAGYTF
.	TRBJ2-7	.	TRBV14	TGTGCCAGCAGCCAAGCCGGGATTTACAATGAGCAGTACTTC	CASSQAGIYNEQYF
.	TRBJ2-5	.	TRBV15	TGTGCCACCAGCAGACGACCCGACGGAAGGTACCAAGAGACCCAGTACTTC	CATSRRPDGRYQETQYF
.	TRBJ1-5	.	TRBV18	TGTGCCAGCTCACCGACTTCATCGGATCCCCAGCATTTT	CASSPTSSDPQHF
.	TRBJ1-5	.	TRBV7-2	TGTGCCAGCAGCTTACGGGGCGGCTCTGGCAATCAGCCCCAGCATTTT	CASSLRGGSGNQPQHF
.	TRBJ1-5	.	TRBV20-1	TGCAGTGCTAGGCTGGTCGAGGGGGGCGATCAGCCCCAGCATTTT	CSARLVEGGDQPQHF
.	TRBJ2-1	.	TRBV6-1	TGTGCCAGCAGTGATTTCAGCGGCCATAGCTCCTACAATGAGCAGTTCTTC	CASSDFSGHSSYNEQFF
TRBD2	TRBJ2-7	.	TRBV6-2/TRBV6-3	TGTGCCAGCAGTGACCCACTAGCGGGCGAGCAGTACTTC	CASSDPLAGEQYF
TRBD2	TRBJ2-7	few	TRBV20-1	TGCAGTGCTAAGGGACTAGCGGGGATCTACGAGCAGTACTTC	CSAKGLAGIYEQYF
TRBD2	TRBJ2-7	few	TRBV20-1	TGCAGTGCTTTCCCTCCACCGGGACTAAATCGCGAGCAGTACTTC	CSAFPPPGLNREQYF
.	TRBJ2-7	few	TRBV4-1	TGCGCCAGCAGCCAAGCTCAGGGGTTACGGGAGCAGTACTTC	CASSQAQGLREQYF
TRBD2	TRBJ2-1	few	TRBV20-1	TGCAGTGCTAGGGCTAAACTAGCGGGGCACAATGAGCAGTTCTTC	CSARAKLAGHNEQFF
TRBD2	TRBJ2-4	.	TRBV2	TGTGCCAGCAGTGAACAAATCCAACTAGCGGGAGCCAAAAACATTCAGTACTTC	CASSEQIQLAGAKNIQYF